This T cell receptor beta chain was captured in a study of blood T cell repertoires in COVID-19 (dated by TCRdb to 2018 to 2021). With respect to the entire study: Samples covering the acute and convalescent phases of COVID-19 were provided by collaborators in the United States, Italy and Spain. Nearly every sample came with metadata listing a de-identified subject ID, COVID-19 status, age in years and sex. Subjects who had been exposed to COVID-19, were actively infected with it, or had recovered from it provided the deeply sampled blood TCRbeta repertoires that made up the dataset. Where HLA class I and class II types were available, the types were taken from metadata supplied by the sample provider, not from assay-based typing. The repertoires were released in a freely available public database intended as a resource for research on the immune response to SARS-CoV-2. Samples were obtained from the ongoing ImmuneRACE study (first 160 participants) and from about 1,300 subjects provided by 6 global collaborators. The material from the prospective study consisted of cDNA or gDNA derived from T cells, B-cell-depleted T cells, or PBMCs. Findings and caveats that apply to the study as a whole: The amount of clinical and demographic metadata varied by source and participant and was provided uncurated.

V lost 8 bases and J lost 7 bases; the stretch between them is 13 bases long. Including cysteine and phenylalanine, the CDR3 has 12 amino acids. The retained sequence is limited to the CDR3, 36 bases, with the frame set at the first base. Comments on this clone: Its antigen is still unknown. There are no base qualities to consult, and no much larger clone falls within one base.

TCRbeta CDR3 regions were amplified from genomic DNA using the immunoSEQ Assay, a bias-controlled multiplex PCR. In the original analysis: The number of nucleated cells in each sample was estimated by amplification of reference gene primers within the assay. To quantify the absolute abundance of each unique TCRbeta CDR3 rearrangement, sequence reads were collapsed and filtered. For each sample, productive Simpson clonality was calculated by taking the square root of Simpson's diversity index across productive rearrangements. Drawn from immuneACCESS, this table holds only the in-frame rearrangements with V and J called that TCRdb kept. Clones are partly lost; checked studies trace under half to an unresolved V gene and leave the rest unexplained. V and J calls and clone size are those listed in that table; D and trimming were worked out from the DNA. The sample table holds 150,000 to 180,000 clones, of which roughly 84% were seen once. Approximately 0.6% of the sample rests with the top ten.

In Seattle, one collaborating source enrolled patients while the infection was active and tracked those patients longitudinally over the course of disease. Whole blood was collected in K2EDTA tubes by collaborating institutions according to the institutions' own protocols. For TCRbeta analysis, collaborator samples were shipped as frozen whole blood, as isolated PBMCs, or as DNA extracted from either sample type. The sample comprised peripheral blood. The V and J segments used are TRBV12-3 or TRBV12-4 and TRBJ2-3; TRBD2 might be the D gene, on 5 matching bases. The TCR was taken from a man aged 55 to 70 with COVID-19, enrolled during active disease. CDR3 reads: CASARGLYTQYF. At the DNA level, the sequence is TGTGCCAGCGCCCGCGGACTTTATACGCAGTATTTT.